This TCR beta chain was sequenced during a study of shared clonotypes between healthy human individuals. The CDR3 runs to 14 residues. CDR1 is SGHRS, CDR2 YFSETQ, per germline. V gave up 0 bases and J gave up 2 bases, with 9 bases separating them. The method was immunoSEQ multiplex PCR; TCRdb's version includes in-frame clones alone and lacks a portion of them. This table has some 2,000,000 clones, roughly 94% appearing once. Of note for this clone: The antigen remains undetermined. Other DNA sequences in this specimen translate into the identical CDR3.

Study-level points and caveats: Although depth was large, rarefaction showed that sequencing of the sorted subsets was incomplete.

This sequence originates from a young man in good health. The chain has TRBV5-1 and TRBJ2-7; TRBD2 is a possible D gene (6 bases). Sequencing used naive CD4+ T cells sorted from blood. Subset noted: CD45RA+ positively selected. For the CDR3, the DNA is TGCGCCAGCAGCTTGGTGGGAGGTGCCTACGAGCAGTACTTC. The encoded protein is CASSLVGGAYEQYF.